The clone carrying this T cell receptor beta chain was found many times. In TCRdb, the 5' RACE reads were re-called with MiXCR into one record per CDR3 protein. Found here are 200,000 to 250,000 distinct CDR3 sequences, around 10% of them singletons; the top ten hold less than 7%. The sample comes from a study of CD8 T cells in ankylosing spondylitis. Trimming took 8 bases from V and 8 from J; bases not matched to a gene: 16. CDR3 length equals 15 residues. Germline assignment: CDR1 LGHDT and CDR2 YNNKEL (reference sequence). The clonotype was recovered from a male donor with ankylosing spondylitis or in good health (not recorded which). Specimen: blood, either unsorted or a sorted T cell fraction (not recorded which). The gene calls are TRBV3-1 and TRBJ1-2; the match to TRBD1 covers 8 bases. CDR3 bases: TGTGCCAGCGCCTCGACGCAGGGGGCGCGTGGCGGCTACACCTTC. It yields the protein CASASTQGARGGYTF.